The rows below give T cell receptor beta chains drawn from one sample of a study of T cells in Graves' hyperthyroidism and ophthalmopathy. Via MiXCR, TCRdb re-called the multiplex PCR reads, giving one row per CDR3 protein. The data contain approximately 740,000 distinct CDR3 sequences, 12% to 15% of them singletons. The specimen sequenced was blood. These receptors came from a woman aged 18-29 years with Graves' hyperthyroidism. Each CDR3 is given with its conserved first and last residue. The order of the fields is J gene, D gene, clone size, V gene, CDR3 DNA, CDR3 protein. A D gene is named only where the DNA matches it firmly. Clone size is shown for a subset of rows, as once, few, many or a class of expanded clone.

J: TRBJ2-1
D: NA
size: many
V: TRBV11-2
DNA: TGTGCCAGCACGAGAACTAGGGCTGAGCAGTTCTTC
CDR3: CASTRTRAEQFF

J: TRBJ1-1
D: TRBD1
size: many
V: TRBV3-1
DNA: TGTGCCAGCAGCCAAGATAGGAGACAGGGAGCAGCATCGAACACTGAAGCTTTCTTT
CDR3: CASSQDRRQGAASNTEAFF

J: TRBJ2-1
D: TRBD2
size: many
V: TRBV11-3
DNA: TGTGCCAGCAGCCGGACTAGCGGGAGTTTCGATGAGCAGTTCTTC
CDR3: CASSRTSGSFDEQFF

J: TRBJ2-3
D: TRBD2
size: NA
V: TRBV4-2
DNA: TGTGCCAGCAGCCGCGGACTAGCGTTAGGGACAGATACGCAGTATTTT
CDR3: CASSRGLALGTDTQYF

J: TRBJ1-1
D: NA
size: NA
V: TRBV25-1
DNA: TGTGCCAGCAGTGAGGAGACAATAACGAGAACTGAAGCTTTCTTT
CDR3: CASSEETITRTEAFF

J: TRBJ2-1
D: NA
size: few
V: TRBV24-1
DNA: TGTGCCACCAGTGATGGGAGCCACAGTTTTGGTGAGCAGTTCTTC
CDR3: CATSDGSHSFGEQFF

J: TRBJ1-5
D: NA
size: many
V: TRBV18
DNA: TGTGCCAGCTCACCAGAGGCAGGGTCAAGCAATCAGCCCCAGCATTTT
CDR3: CASSPEAGSSNQPQHF

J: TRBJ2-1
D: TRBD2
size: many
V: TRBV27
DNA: TGTGCCAGCAGTCTGATCCTAGCGGGACCTAATGAGCAGTTCTTC
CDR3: CASSLILAGPNEQFF

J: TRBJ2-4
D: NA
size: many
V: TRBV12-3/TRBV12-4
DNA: TGTGCCAGCAGTCTCGGAAGGCTCGACGTCTCCCTAGCCAAAAACATTCAGTACTTC
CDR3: CASSLGRLDVSLAKNIQYF

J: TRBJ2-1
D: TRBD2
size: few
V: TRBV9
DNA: TGTGCCAGCAGCGTTTATAGCGGGAGTACCTATGAGCAGTTCTTC
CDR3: CASSVYSGSTYEQFF

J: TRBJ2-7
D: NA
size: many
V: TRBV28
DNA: TGTGCCAGCAGTTTTGCCGGGAGTATCGACGAGCAGTACTTC
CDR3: CASSFAGSIDEQYF

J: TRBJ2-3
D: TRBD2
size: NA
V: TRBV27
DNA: TGTGCCAGCAGCCCAGCGGGAGGGAGTATAGAGGGCACAGATACGCAGTATTTT
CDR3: CASSPAGGSIEGTDTQYF

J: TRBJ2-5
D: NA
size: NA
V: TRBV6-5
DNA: TGTGCCAGCAGTTACAGGGGATTCGGGACCCAGTACTTC
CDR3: CASSYRGFGTQYF

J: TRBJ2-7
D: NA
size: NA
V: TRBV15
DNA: TGTGCCACCAGCGCCACAGGAGGAGCCTACGGGCAGTACTTC
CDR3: CATSATGGAYGQYF

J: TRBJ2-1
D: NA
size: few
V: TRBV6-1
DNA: TGTGCCAGCGGCTATCCAGGCGGGTCTGAGCAGTTCTTC
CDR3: CASGYPGGSEQFF

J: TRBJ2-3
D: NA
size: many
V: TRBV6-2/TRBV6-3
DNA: TGTGCCACGCACGCGACCGGGGACACAGATACGCAGTATTTT
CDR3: CATHATGDTDTQYF

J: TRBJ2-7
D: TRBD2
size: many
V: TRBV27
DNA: TGTGCCAGCAGTTTATTGGGACTAGCGGGAGCTTACGAGCAGTACTTC
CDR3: CASSLLGLAGAYEQYF

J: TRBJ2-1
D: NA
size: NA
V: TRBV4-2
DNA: TGTGCCAGCAGCCAAGATATGACAGGATACAATGAGCAGTTCTTC
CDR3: CASSQDMTGYNEQFF

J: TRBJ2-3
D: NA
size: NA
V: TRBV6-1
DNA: TGTGCCAGCAGTGAACAATCGGCAGGGATTTCCACAGATACGCAGTATTTT
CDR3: CASSEQSAGISTDTQYF

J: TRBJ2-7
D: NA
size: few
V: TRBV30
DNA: TGTGCCTGGAGTCCGGGCAGGGTGGGGGAGCAGTACTTC
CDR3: CAWSPGRVGEQYF

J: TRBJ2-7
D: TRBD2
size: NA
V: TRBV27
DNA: TGTGCCAGCAGTTTATCCGGCGGGAGATTCGCCTACGAGCAGTACTTC
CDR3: CASSLSGGRFAYEQYF

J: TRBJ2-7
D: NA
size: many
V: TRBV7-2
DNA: TGTGCCAGCAGTTTGGCCCCGGGATACGAGCAGTACTTC
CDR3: CASSLAPGYEQYF

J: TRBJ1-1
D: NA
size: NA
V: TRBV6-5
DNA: TGTGCCAGCAGTTACTTCGACTCAATGAACACTGAAGCTTTCTTT
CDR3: CASSYFDSMNTEAFF

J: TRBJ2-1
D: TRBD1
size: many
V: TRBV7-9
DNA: TGTGCCAGCAGCTCGCTTAGAGGGGGCGCGGAGTCCAATGAGCAGTTCTTC
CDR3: CASSSLRGGAESNEQFF

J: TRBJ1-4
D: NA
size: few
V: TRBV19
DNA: TGTGCCAGTAGTCCAAGCGGGGGTACCCGAGCAAGCGAAAAACTGTTTTTT
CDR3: CASSPSGGTRASEKLFF

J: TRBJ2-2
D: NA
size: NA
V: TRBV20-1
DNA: TGCAGTGCCACCGGACCGTCGGGCGCCGGGGAGCTGTTTTTT
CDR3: CSATGPSGAGELFF

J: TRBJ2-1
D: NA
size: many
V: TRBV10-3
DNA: TGTGCCATCAGTGGCTATGGGGCCAGCTCCTACAATGAGCAGTTCTTC
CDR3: CAISGYGASSYNEQFF

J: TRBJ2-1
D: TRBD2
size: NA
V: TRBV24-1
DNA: TGTGCCACCAGTAGACTAGCGGACACTTACAATGAGCAGTTCTTC
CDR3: CATSRLADTYNEQFF

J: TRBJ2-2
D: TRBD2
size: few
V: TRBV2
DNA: TGTGCCAGCAGGATAGCGGGAGCGCGCACCGGGGAGCTGTTTTTT
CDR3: CASRIAGARTGELFF

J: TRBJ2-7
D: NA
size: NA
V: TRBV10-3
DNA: TGTGCCATCAGTGACAAGGCCAGTTTAGGCTACGAGCAGTACTTC
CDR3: CAISDKASLGYEQYF

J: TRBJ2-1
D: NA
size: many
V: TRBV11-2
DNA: TGTGCCAGCAGAGGACTAAGTAGTTTAAATGAGCAGTTCTTC
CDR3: CASRGLSSLNEQFF

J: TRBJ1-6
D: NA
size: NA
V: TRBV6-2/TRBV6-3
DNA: TGTGCCAGCAGTTACTCGGAGAGCTCCTATAATTCACCCCTCCACTTT
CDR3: CASSYSESSYNSPLHF

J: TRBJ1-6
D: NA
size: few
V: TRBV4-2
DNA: TGTGCCAGCAGCCCCCAGGGGTCCGGGAATTCACCCCTCCACTTT
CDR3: CASSPQGSGNSPLHF